The TCR beta chain described here comes from a study of blood T cell repertoires in COVID-19. The participants were between about 18 and 90 years old and came from some 25 US areas. Participant-given clinical history determined each cohort assignment. In the authors' workflow: Using reference gene primer amplification, nucleated cell counts were estimated. Assay used: immunoSEQ multiplex PCR; TCRdb lists only in-frame clones, some missing. D and trimming were read from the DNA, whereas the V and J calls and clone size are those reported in that table. This sample has a few hundred thousand clones, with more than 75% found just once. V shed 5 bases and J 0 bases; nucleotides not matched to a gene: 9. Germline V CDR1 and CDR2: SGHVS, FQNEAQ. The CDR3 is 16 residues long.

The rearrangement uses TRBV7-8 and TRBJ1-2; TRBD1 matches at 7 bases. The TCR originated in a woman in her 40s who had recovered from COVID-19. The sample comprised PBMCs or T cells enriched from blood (not recorded which). The CDR3 DNA sequence: TGTGCCAGCAGCCTCCGGGACAGAGCAGCTAACTATGGCTACACCTTC. Protein product: CASSLRDRAANYGYTF.